These 10 T cell receptor beta chains were all obtained from the same sample, sequenced in a study of cytomegalovirus exposure and HLA in healthy donors. 60 Vbeta and 13 Jbeta primers were used in PCR. Sequencing used immunoSEQ multiplex PCR; TCRdb keeps in-frame clones, though not all of them. The table shows around 100,000 clones, with 60% to 80% occurring only once. Sequences were obtained from PBMCs. Receptors originate from a man in his fifties in good health and CMV-seropositive.

This clone came up a few times. J is TRBJ2-3 and V is TRBV7-3; TRBD2 matches at 8 bases. The V segment lost 5 bases and the J segment 6 bases; nucleotides outside the gene matches: 7. Germline values: CDR1 SGHTA, CDR2 FQGTGA. The CDR3 spans 14 residues. CDR3 protein: CASSPLSGSDTQYF. The DNA for the CDR3 is TGTGCCAGCAGCCCACTCAGCGGGAGTGATACGCAGTATTTT.

V usage is TRBV9 and J usage is TRBJ1-2; D not resolved. The CDR3 runs to 15 residues. The ends were cut back, 2 bases at V and 5 bases at J, with 16 bases in the middle. Germline V CDR1 and CDR2: SGDLS, YYNGEE. The CDR3 reads CASSVQARLNYGYTF. The CDR3 DNA sequence: TGTGCCAGCAGCGTGCAGGCCCGCCTTAATTATGGCTACACCTTC.

The genes are TRBV6-1 and TRBJ2-5; possible D gene TRBD1, 6 bases. The CDR3 is made up of 13 amino acids. Deletions cut 5 bases from V and 2 bases from J, with 9 bases between. Germline CDR1 MNHNS, CDR2 SASEGT. Here the CDR3 reads CASSRDRQETQYF. DNA for the CDR3: TGTGCCAGCAGTCGCGACAGGCAAGAGACCCAGTACTTC.

The chain combines TRBV30 with TRBJ1-1; a weak D match, TRBD1 (5 bases). Per germline, CDR1 GTSNPN and CDR2 SVGIG (reference sequence). Trimming pared 1 base from V and 2 bases from J, leaving 8 bases between. There are 13 residues in the CDR3. The CDR3 region is CAWSATANTEAFF. In DNA form, the CDR3 reads TGTGCCTGGAGTGCGACAGCAAACACTGAAGCTTTCTTT.

V usage is TRBV28 and J usage is TRBJ2-7, with 7 bases fitting TRBD1. The germline CDR1 and CDR2 sequences are MDHEN and SYDVKM. Trimming took 5 bases from V and 4 from J; bases not matched to a gene: 8. The CDR3 runs to 14 residues. CDR3 residues: CASSPGGRYYEQYF. The CDR3 coding sequence is TGTGCCAGCAGTCCAGGGGGTAGGTATTACGAGCAGTACTTC.

This chain links TRBV6-1 with TRBJ2-1; possible D gene TRBD1, 6 bases. Germline loops: CDR1 MNHNS, CDR2 SASEGT. With 1 base removed from V and 2 bases from J, the gap between germline ends came to 12 bases. The CDR3 covers 16 residues. CDR3 amino acids: CASSEVEGVPYNEQFF. As DNA, the CDR3 is TGTGCCAGCAGTGAAGTTGAGGGGGTCCCCTACAATGAGCAGTTCTTC.

V is TRBV19 and J is TRBJ1-4; TRBD1 might be the D (6 bases). This CDR3 is 15 amino acids long. Germline assignment: CDR1 LNHDA and CDR2 SQIVND (reference sequence). V was cut by 6 bases and J by 6 bases, with 17 bases left in between. CDR3 sequence reads: CASRPTGLSDEKLFF. As DNA, the CDR3 is TGTGCCAGTAGACCAACAGGGCTTTCGGATGAAAAACTGTTTTTT.

The chain has TRBV10-3 and TRBJ2-5; D might be TRBD2 (6 bases). The CDR3 spans 15 residues. V lost 3 bases, J lost 3 bases, and 14 bases lay in between. Germline loops: CDR1 ENHRY, CDR2 SYGVKD. The CDR3, as DNA: TGTGCCATCAGTGAATTGAGCGGGCTGGAAGAGACCCAGTACTTC. As protein: CAISELSGLEETQYF.

J is TRBJ1-2 and V is TRBV29-1; 9 bases fit TRBD1. After removal of 2 bases from V and 14 bases from J, the junction contained 3 bases not matched to a gene. The CDR3 sequence is 10 residues long. The V gene's germline CDR1 is SQVTM and CDR2 ANQGSEA. As DNA, the CDR3 is TGCAGCGTTGAACGGACAGGGGAAACCTTC. This sequence encodes CSVERTGETF. The complete variable domain, with remaining parts taken from reference TRBV29-1 and TRBJ1-2, reads SAVISQKPSRDICQRGTSLTIQCQVDSQVTMMFWYRQQPGQSLTLIATANQGSEATYESGFVIDKFPISRPNLTFSTLTVSNMSPEDSSIYLCSVERTGETFGSGTRLTVV.

The rearrangement uses TRBV7-2 and TRBJ1-1, with D possibly being TRBD1 (5 bases). Per the germline V gene, CDR1 is SGHTA and CDR2 is FQGNSA. The CDR3 covers 14 residues. The ends were cut back, 1 base at V and 4 bases at J, with 10 bases in the middle. The CDR3 DNA sequence: TGTGCCAGCAGCTTAGTGGGGGGGGGCACTGAAGCTTTCTTT. This sequence encodes CASSLVGGGTEAFF.